Here is one TCR beta chain with its context. This sample was included in a study of cytomegalovirus exposure and HLA in healthy donors. The J segment lost 5 bases and the V segment lost 4 bases, leaving 6 bases of the junction unmatched. The CDR3 is 15 residues long. Germline-derived CDR1 and CDR2 are LNHDA and SQIVND (reference sequence). PCR used 60 Vbeta primers and 13 Jbeta primers. TCRdb's table, derived via immunoSEQ multiplex PCR, lists solely in-frame clones and lacks some. This sample has 65,000 to 85,000 clones, with roughly 88% found just once. The sample was PBMCs. The J gene is TRBJ1-4, the V gene TRBV19, with TRBD1 matching 8 bases. The sequence derives from a woman in her 30s in good health and CMV-seronegative. CDR3 protein: CASSRLGQANEKLFF. In DNA, the CDR3 is TGTGCCAGTAGTAGGCTGGGACAGGCGAATGAAAAACTGTTTTTT.